The clone carrying this T cell receptor (beta chain) was detected once. V gave up 0 bases and J gave up 1 base; unmatched junction bases: 9. From germline, CDR1 is SGHRS and CDR2 YFSETQ. The CDR3 has 17 amino acids. Per the original methods: Reference gene primer amplification in the assay estimated nucleated cell counts. This table comes from immunoSEQ multiplex PCR, and its TCRdb copy is limited to in-frame clones, with some not included. The V and J calls and clone size were taken over from that table, and D and trimming were inferred from the DNA. Of more than 95,000 clones in the sample, around 83% were seen once. The data stem from a study of blood T cell repertoires in COVID-19. At the level of the study: Donors in the United States, Italy and Spain gave samples during acute or convalescent COVID-19. Sources were T cells, B-cell-depleted T cells, or PBMCs; the material itself was cDNA or gDNA.

Followed over time, Seattle patients had been enrolled while infection was active. Source material: peripheral blood. The source of this sequence is a woman older than 75 with COVID-19, enrolled during active disease. The gene calls are TRBV5-1 and TRBJ2-7; 8 nucleotides agree with TRBD2. The DNA for the CDR3 is TGCGCCAGCAGCTTGGCCGGGCGGGGGGCCTCATCCTACGAGCAGTACTTC. Residues: CASSLAGRGASSYEQYF.